This T cell receptor (beta chain) was identified during a study of T cell repertoires in cytomegalovirus infection. Turning to the study itself: Recently identified HLA-C-restricted CMV epitopes and well-studied HLA-B-restricted CMV epitopes were used by the study. Shared public TCR beta signatures pointed to both CMV infection and a matching HLA type. Study observations and caveats: CMV-specific HLA-C-restricted TCR beta clonotypes dominated the ex vivo response.

The CDR3 contains 16 residues. Trimming at V came to 6 bases and at J to 2 bases, leaving 8 bases not matched to a gene. Germline V CDR1 and CDR2: LNHDA, SQIVND (reference sequence). TCRdb ran MiXCR on the reads and lists one entry per CDR3 protein. The profile shows a few hundred thousand distinct CDR3 sequences, around two fifths of them singletons. As to this clonotype: Its antigen is still unknown.

This chain uses TRBV19 with TRBJ1-5; 9 bases line up with TRBD1. This receptor was obtained from a human donor in good health (CMV status not recorded). Some clones in this sample may be carry-over from other donors' samples. The sequences come from cultured PBMCs, collected from culture after CMV antigen stimulation. CDR3 sequence: CASRPQGARGNQPQHF. In nucleotides, the CDR3 is TGTGCCAGTAGACCACAGGGGGCGCGGGGCAATCAGCCCCAGCATTTT.